Shown below are 14 T cell receptor beta chains from a single sample sequenced in a study of metastatic and nonmetastatic thyroid tumors (dated by TCRdb to 2018 to 2021). Preparation of the library involved PCR. The reads were generated on an Illumina HiSeq 4000. TCRdb handled the public reads itself, with Q25 trimming in fastp and clone calling in MiXCR, and kept productive beta chains. Counted in this sample were 35,000 to 40,000 clones; under 30% of them appeared once. Roughly a tenth of the sample comes from the top ten. None of the patients had been given any treatment before thyroid surgery. Sequencing input: blood. These receptors all come from a male donor with papillary thyroid cancer or a benign thyroid nodule (not recorded which). Some clones in this sample may be carry-over from other donors' samples.

The chain links TRBV7-3 to TRBJ2-3; D ambiguous. Trimming removed 0 bases at V and 1 base at J, with 20 bases between. The CDR3 consists of 19 residues. Germline CDR1 and CDR2: SGHTA and FQGTGA. The CDR3 loop is CASSLTSLYPDSRTDTQYF. DNA of the CDR3: TGTGCCAGCAGCTTAACCTCACTTTATCCCGACTCCCGCACAGATACGCAGTATTTT.

The rearrangement joins TRBV6-5 to TRBJ2-2, with TRBD2 matching over 8 bases. Germline V gives CDR1 MNHEY, CDR2 SVGAGI. With 2 bases clipped from V and 3 bases from J, the junction kept 11 bases outside the gene matches. The CDR3 spans 18 residues. The CDR3 reads CASSYVGSGEQYTGELFF. CDR3 in DNA: TGTGCCAGCAGTTACGTTGGTAGCGGGGAACAATACACCGGGGAGCTGTTTTTT.

This chain links TRBV18 with TRBJ2-7; TRBD1 might be the D (5 bases). Trimming shortened V by 1 base and J by 5 bases, and 9 bases separated the two germline ends. This CDR3 is 13 amino acids long. Germline CDR1 reads KGHSH; CDR2 reads LQKENI. Here the CDR3 reads CASSPRGRDEQYF. In DNA, the CDR3 is TGTGCCAGCTCACCACGGGGCAGGGACGAGCAGTACTTC.

Notes on this clone: This clone may be a read error of a much larger clone one base away. The chain recombines TRBV11-1 with TRBJ2-1, with TRBD2 as a possible D gene (6 bases). Germline loops: CDR1 SGHAT, CDR2 FQDESV (reference sequence). This CDR3 comprises 16 residues. The CDR3, as DNA: TGCGCCAGCAGCTCCCCACTAGCAAGCTCCTACAATGAGCAGTTCTTC. Its translation: CASSSPLASSYNEQFF.

This clone was observed a handful of times. The chain couples TRBV11-2 to TRBJ2-7, with a weak D call TRBD1 (5 bases). There are 14 residues in the CDR3. In germline, CDR1 is SGHAT, CDR2 FQNNGV. V dropped 5 bases and J dropped 0 bases, with 11 bases sitting between them. CDR3 sequence: CASSPDSSSYEQYF. The CDR3 bases are TGTGCCAGCAGCCCTGACAGTAGCTCCTACGAGCAGTACTTC. Based on the CDR3 plus reference TRBV11-2 and TRBJ2-7, the full variable domain is EAGVAQSPRYKIIEKRQSVAFWCNPISGHATLYWYQQILGQGPKLLIQFQNNGVVDDSQLPKDRFSAERLKGVDSTLKIQPAKLEDSAVYLCASSPDSSSYEQYFGPGTRLTVT.

This clone came up many times. V is TRBV9 and J is TRBJ2-1; D call uncertain. CDR1 and CDR2 from the germline V gene are SGDLS and YYNGEE. V lost 3 bases and J 6 bases, leaving 10 bases between the germline ends. This CDR3 comprises 13 residues. Written as DNA, the CDR3 is TGTGCCAGCAGCGCGTTGGACGGCAATGAGCAGTTCTTC. As protein: CASSALDGNEQFF.

This clone was seen a few times. This chain links TRBV6-2 or TRBV6-3 with TRBJ2-5; tentatively, D is TRBD1 (6 bases). V was shortened by 3 bases and J by 4 bases, with 15 bases between the two germline ends. The CDR3 contains 15 residues. The germline V gene has CDR1 MNHEY and CDR2 SVGEGT. CDR3 DNA: TGTGCCAGCAGTTATCTGACAGGCGAGGGAGAGACCCAGTACTTC. Translated, it gives CASSYLTGEGETQYF.

The chain has TRBV9 and TRBJ2-7; D remains unclear. Germline lookup yields CDR1 SGDLS and CDR2 YYNGEE. The CDR3 is made up of 13 amino acids. Between the trimmed V and J ends, which lost 1 base and 2 bases, there was a span of 7 bases. The DNA for the CDR3 is TGTGCCAGCAGCGTAAGCGAGACCTACGAGCAGTACTTC. Its translation is CASSVSETYEQYF.

The CDR3 sequence: CSAAGQGNSPLHF. The CDR3 DNA sequence: TGCAGTGCTGCCGGACAGGGCAATTCACCCCTCCACTTT. The rearrangement uses TRBV20-1 and TRBJ1-6; 8 positions match TRBD1. CDR3 length equals 13 residues. The junction had 4 bases not matched to a gene; V was cut back by 5 bases and J by 7 bases. Germline assignment: CDR1 DFQATT and CDR2 SNEGSKA (reference sequence).

For this clone: The DNA is omitted, as the CDR3 cannot be located on it reliably, and the CDR3 follows TCRdb's listing. The chain recombines TRBV19 with TRBJ1-2; the D segment call TRBD1 is taken from the table without a DNA check. The germline gives CDR1 LNHDA, CDR2 SQIVND (reference sequence). The CDR3 length is 13 residues, termini included. CDR3 region: CASNKGQLYGCTF.

This clone was observed a few times. The chain uses TRBV2 and TRBJ2-7, with no clear D. The CDR3 length is 10 residues. Trimming removed 6 bases from V and 1 base from J, with 1 base in between. Germline values: CDR1 SNHLY, CDR2 FYNNEI. The CDR3 DNA reads as TGTGCCAGCAGATCCTACGAGCAGTACTTC. Translation gives CASRSYEQYF.

The chain recombines TRBV7-9 with TRBJ1-1; D not resolved. V lost 5 bases and J lost 1, with 14 bases in between. Germline V lookup: CDR1 SEHNR, CDR2 FQNEAQ (reference sequence). The length of the CDR3 is 15 residues. CDR3 in DNA: TGTGCCAGCAGCCTCAACCTTCGAGAGAACACTGAAGCTTTCTTT. Protein sequence: CASSLNLRENTEAFF.

This clone was counted at least ten times. The chain employs TRBV27 and TRBJ2-7; TRBD1 or TRBD2 may be the D gene (5 bases each). Looked up from germline, CDR1 is MNHEY and CDR2 is SMNVEV (reference sequence). This CDR3 spans 15 amino acids. V was pared by 7 bases and J by 1 base, with 17 bases between. CDR3 region: CASNPGPPNSYEQYF. The CDR3, as DNA: TGTGCCAGCAACCCGGGACCACCCAATTCCTACGAGCAGTACTTC.

There are a few counts of this clone. The chain employs TRBV6-1 and TRBJ2-2; no clear D. In germline, CDR1 is MNHNS, CDR2 SASEGT. V gave up 8 bases and J gave up 2 bases, with 18 bases separating them. The CDR3 consists of 16 residues. CDR3 loop: CASRRSVLVNTGELFF. The CDR3 coding sequence is TGTGCCAGCCGCCGCAGTGTCTTGGTAAACACCGGGGAGCTGTTTTTT.